These T cell receptor beta chains were read from a single sample in a study of Ad26.COV2.S vaccination and SARS-CoV-2 variants. Sequenced by immunoSEQ multiplex PCR; TCRdb stores in-frame clones only, minus some. Here the sample spans some 480,000 clones, around 85% being singletons. Specimen: peripheral blood, collected in a trial of Ad26.COV2.S vaccine versus placebo. Receptors were obtained from a person aged 18-65 years who received the Ad26.COV2.S COVID-19 vaccine or a placebo. Each CDR3 is given with its conserved first and last residue. The D gene is left open where the match is weak. The size of a clone is reported for some rows only, either as once, few or many, or as a class for expanded clones.

d_gene: .
abundance: .
j_gene: TRBJ1-4
v_gene: TRBV30
CDR3aa: CAWNRENEKLFF
CDR3nt: TGTGCCTGGAATCGGGAGAATGAAAAACTGTTTTTT

d_gene: .
abundance: .
j_gene: TRBJ1-2
v_gene: TRBV3-1/TRBV3-2
CDR3aa: CASSSGAGYGYTF
CDR3nt: TGTGCCAGCAGCTCCGGAGCCGGTTATGGCTACACCTTC

d_gene: TRBD2
abundance: once
j_gene: TRBJ2-1
v_gene: TRBV30
CDR3aa: CAWSSSSGSSYNEQFF
CDR3nt: TGTGCCTGGAGTTCCTCTAGCGGGAGCTCCTACAATGAGCAGTTCTTC

d_gene: .
abundance: .
j_gene: TRBJ1-4
v_gene: TRBV4-3
CDR3aa: CASSQDPSPGSANEKLFF
CDR3nt: TGCGCCAGCAGCCAAGACCCGAGCCCAGGGAGCGCTAATGAAAAACTGTTTTTT

d_gene: .
abundance: .
j_gene: TRBJ1-3
v_gene: TRBV27
CDR3aa: CASRPASGNTIYF
CDR3nt: TGTGCCAGCCGCCCAGCGTCTGGAAACACCATATATTTT

d_gene: TRBD2
abundance: .
j_gene: TRBJ2-5
v_gene: TRBV29-1
CDR3aa: CSARTSDRQETQYF
CDR3nt: TGCAGCGCTCGGACTAGCGACCGACAAGAGACCCAGTACTTC

d_gene: .
abundance: few
j_gene: TRBJ1-1
v_gene: TRBV7-3
CDR3aa: CASSLSGRETEAFF
CDR3nt: TGTGCCAGCAGCTTATCGGGGCGGGAAACTGAAGCTTTCTTT

d_gene: .
abundance: once
j_gene: TRBJ1-3
v_gene: TRBV4-2
CDR3aa: CASSPSSLSGNTIYF
CDR3nt: TGTGCCAGCAGCCCGTCAAGCTTATCTGGAAACACCATATATTTT

d_gene: TRBD2
abundance: .
j_gene: TRBJ2-1
v_gene: TRBV4-3
CDR3aa: CASSQDASGRLTNEQFF
CDR3nt: TGCGCCAGCAGCCAAGATGCTAGCGGGAGGCTCACCAATGAGCAGTTCTTC

d_gene: .
abundance: .
j_gene: TRBJ1-4
v_gene: TRBV7-8
CDR3aa: CASSLAQGRGNEKLFF
CDR3nt: TGTGCCAGCAGCTTAGCGCAAGGGCGGGGAAATGAAAAACTGTTTTTT

d_gene: .
abundance: .
j_gene: TRBJ1-2
v_gene: TRBV7-2
CDR3aa: CASSLGVRGSGGYTF
CDR3nt: TGTGCCAGCAGCTTAGGAGTTCGGGGATCGGGGGGCTACACCTTC

d_gene: .
abundance: .
j_gene: TRBJ2-2
v_gene: TRBV5-8
CDR3aa: CASSLFLGSTGELFF
CDR3nt: TGTGCCAGCAGCTTATTTCTCGGGTCCACCGGGGAGCTGTTTTTT

d_gene: .
abundance: many
j_gene: TRBJ1-3
v_gene: TRBV7-9
CDR3aa: CASSLVLNTIYF
CDR3nt: TGTGCCAGCAGCTTAGTCCTAAACACCATATATTTT

d_gene: .
abundance: .
j_gene: TRBJ1-2
v_gene: TRBV7-9
CDR3aa: CASSLAKGPSYGYTF
CDR3nt: TGTGCCAGCAGCTTGGCTAAAGGACCGTCCTATGGCTACACCTTC

d_gene: .
abundance: .
j_gene: TRBJ2-7
v_gene: TRBV19
CDR3aa: CASSGTAGSYEQYF
CDR3nt: TGTGCCAGTAGTGGGACCGCCGGCTCCTACGAGCAGTACTTC

d_gene: .
abundance: .
j_gene: TRBJ2-3
v_gene: TRBV5-1
CDR3aa: CASSLGRGSTDTQYF
CDR3nt: TGCGCCAGCAGCTTGGGGCGGGGAAGCACAGATACGCAGTATTTT

d_gene: .
abundance: .
j_gene: TRBJ2-1
v_gene: TRBV5-5
CDR3aa: CASSLIAGVVYNEQFF
CDR3nt: TGTGCCAGCAGCTTGATCGCAGGGGTAGTCTACAATGAGCAGTTCTTC

d_gene: TRBD1
abundance: few
j_gene: TRBJ1-1
v_gene: TRBV30
CDR3aa: CAWSSGTGLSFF
CDR3nt: TGTGCCTGGTCTAGCGGGACAGGGTTATCTTTCTTT

d_gene: TRBD1
abundance: .
j_gene: TRBJ1-6
v_gene: TRBV27
CDR3aa: CASSTQRTGRNSPLHF
CDR3nt: TGTGCCAGCAGTACCCAACGGACAGGGCGTAATTCACCCCTCCACTTT

d_gene: .
abundance: few
j_gene: TRBJ2-1
v_gene: TRBV7-8
CDR3aa: CASSLRELAGSYNEQFF
CDR3nt: TGTGCCAGCAGCTTACGCGAACTAGCCGGCTCCTACAATGAGCAGTTCTTC

d_gene: .
abundance: .
j_gene: TRBJ1-5
v_gene: TRBV28
CDR3aa: CASSLPGYSNQPQHF
CDR3nt: TGTGCCAGCAGTTTACCGGGGTATAGCAATCAGCCCCAGCATTTT

d_gene: .
abundance: .
j_gene: TRBJ2-5
v_gene: TRBV29-1
CDR3aa: CSVVEARTQYF
CDR3nt: TGCAGCGTGGTCGAGGCGCGGACCCAGTACTTC